The sequence of this TCR beta chain was determined in a study of blood T cell repertoires in COVID-19. Study information: COVID-19 samples, acute and convalescent, were from the United States, Italy and Spain. T cells, B-cell-depleted T cells, or PBMCs supplied cDNA or gDNA.

Trimming cost V 0 bases and J 1 base; bases outside gene matches: 4. Per the germline V gene, CDR1 is MNHNY and CDR2 is SVGAGI (reference sequence). This CDR3 has 16 amino acids. Original methodology: Amplification of reference gene primers provided the estimated nucleated cell counts. Some clones are missing from TCRdb's copy, which holds only in-frame ones; the method was immunoSEQ multiplex PCR. V, J and clone size derive from that table, while D and trimming were established from the DNA sequence. The table shows about 160,000 clones, with approximately 80% occurring only once. This clone was counted a single time.

This receptor was identified in an elderly woman with acute or convalescent COVID-19. The specimen was peripheral blood. The chain employs TRBV6-6 and TRBJ1-1, with 8 bases aligning to TRBD1. The CDR3 spells CASSYSRDRPNTEAFF. CDR3 sequence (DNA): TGTGCCAGCAGTTACTCGCGGGACAGGCCGAACACTGAAGCTTTCTTT.